This TCR beta chain appears in the sequencing data of a study of blood T cell repertoires in COVID-19. Assay: immunoSEQ multiplex PCR; the TCRdb copy retains only in-frame clones and omits some. This sample has roughly 20,000 clones, with roughly 89% found just once. The clonotype comes from a human donor in a cohort sampled during active COVID-19. The donor label of this sample is uncertain. Sequencing was done on a sample of peripheral blood.

In nucleotides, the CDR3 is TGTGCCAGCAGGGCACAGGGGATGGAGACCCAGTACTTC. This encodes CASRAQGMETQYF. The chain carries TRBV2 and TRBJ2-5; 7 nucleotides align to TRBD1. V lost 6 bases to trimming and J lost 5 bases; unmatched junction nucleotides: 6. The CDR3 consists of 13 residues. The germline CDR1 and CDR2 sequences are SNHLY and FYNNEI.